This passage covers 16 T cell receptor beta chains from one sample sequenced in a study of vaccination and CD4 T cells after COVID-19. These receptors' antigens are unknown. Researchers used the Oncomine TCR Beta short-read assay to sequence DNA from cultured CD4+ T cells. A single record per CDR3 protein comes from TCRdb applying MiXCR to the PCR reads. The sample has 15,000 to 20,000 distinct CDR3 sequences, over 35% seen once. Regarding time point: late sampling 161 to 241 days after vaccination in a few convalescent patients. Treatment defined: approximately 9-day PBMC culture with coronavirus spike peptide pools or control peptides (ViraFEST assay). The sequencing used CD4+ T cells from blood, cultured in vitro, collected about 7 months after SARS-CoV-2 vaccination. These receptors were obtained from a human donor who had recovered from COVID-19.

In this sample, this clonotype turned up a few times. The CDR3 loop is CASSPNRRNTIYF. For the CDR3, the DNA is TGTGCCAGCAGCCCCAATAGGAGAAACACCATATATTTT. The chain uses TRBV7-8 and TRBJ1-3; D gene ambiguous. V was pared by 5 bases and J by 5 bases, with 10 bases between. CDR1 and CDR2 (germline): SGHVS, FQNEAQ. The CDR3 runs to 13 residues.

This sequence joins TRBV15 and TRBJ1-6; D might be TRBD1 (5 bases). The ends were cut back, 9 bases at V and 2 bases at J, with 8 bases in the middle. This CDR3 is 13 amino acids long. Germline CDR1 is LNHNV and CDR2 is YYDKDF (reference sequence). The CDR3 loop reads CATSGTYNSPLHF. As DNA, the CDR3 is TGTGCCACTTCAGGGACCTATAATTCACCCCTCCACTTT.

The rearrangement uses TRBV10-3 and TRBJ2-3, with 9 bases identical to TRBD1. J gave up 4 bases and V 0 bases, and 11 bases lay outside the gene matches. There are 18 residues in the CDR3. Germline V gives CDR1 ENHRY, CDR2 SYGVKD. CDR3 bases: TGTGCCATCAGTGAGTCCGAAGAGTGGGACAGGGATTCAGATACGCAGTATTTT. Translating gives CAISESEEWDRDSDTQYF.

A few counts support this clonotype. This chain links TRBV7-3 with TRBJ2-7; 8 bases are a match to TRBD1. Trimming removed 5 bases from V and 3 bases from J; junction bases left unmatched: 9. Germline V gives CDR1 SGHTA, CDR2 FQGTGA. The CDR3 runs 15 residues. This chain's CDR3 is CASSLNPGTGYEQYF. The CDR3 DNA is TGTGCCAGCAGCCTAAATCCCGGGACAGGCTACGAGCAGTACTTC.

This CDR3 is CASSSTGGAGYTF. In DNA, the CDR3 is TGTGCCAGCAGCTCGACAGGGGGCGCGGGCTACACCTTC. This sequence joins TRBV28 and TRBJ1-2; 10 bases agree with TRBD1. V gave up 6 bases and J gave up 8 bases; unmatched junction bases: 6. Germline values: CDR1 MDHEN, CDR2 SYDVKM. The CDR3 has 13 residues.

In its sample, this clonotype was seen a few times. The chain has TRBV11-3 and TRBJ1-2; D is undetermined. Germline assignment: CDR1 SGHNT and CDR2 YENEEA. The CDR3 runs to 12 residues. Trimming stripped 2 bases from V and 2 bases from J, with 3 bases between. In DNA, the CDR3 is TGTGCCAGCAGCTTATTGAACTATGGCTACACCTTC. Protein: CASSLLNYGYTF.

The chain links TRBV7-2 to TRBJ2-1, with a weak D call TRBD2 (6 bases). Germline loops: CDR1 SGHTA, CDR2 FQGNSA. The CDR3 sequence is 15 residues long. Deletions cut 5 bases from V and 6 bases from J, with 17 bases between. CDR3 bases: TGTGCCAGCAGCCCGACTAGTTATCGTGGCAATGAGCAGTTCTTC. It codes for CASSPTSYRGNEQFF.

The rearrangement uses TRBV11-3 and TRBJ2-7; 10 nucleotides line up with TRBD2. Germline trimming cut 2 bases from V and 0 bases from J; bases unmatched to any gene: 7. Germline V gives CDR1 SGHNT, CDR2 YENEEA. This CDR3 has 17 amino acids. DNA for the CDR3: TGTGCCAGCAGCTTAAGGACTAGCGGACGAAGCTCCTACGAGCAGTACTTC. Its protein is CASSLRTSGRSSYEQYF. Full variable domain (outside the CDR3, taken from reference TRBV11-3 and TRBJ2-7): EAGVVQSPRYKIIEKKQPVAFWCNPISGHNTLYWYLQNLGQGPELLIRYENEEAVDDSQLPKDRFSAERLKGVDSTLKIQPAELGDSAVYLCASSLRTSGRSSYEQYFGPGTRLTVT.

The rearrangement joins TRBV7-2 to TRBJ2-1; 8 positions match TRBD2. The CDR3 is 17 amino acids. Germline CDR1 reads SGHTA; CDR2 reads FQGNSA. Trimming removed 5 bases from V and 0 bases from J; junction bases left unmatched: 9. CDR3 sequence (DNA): TGTGCCAGCAGCAAAGGTGGCGGGGGGAGCTCCTACAATGAGCAGTTCTTC. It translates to CASSKGGGGSSYNEQFF.

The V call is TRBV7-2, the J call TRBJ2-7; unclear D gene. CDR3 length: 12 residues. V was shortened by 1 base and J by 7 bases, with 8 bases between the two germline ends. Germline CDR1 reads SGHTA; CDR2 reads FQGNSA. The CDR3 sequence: CASSLVGWEQYF. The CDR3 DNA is TGTGCCAGCAGCTTAGTAGGGTGGGAGCAGTACTTC.

The CDR3 protein is CASSLLEADTQYF. In DNA, the CDR3 is TGTGCCAGCAGTTTATTAGAGGCAGATACGCAGTATTTT. The rearrangement links TRBV12-3 or TRBV12-4 to TRBJ2-3; D not certain. Trimming shortened V by 2 bases and J by 4 bases, and 7 bases separated the two germline ends. There are 13 residues in the CDR3.

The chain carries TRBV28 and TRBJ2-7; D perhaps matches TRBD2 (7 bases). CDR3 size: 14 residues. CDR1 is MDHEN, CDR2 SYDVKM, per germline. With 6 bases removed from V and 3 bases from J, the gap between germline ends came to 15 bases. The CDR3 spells CASSDRGANYEQYF. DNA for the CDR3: TGTGCCAGCAGCGACCGGGGGGCGAACTACGAGCAGTACTTC.

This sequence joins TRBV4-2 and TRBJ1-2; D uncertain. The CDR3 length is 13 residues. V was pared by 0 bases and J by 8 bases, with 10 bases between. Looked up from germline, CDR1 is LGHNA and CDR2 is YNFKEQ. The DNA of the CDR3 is TGTGCCAGCAGCCAAGATACGGGTACGGGCTACACCTTC. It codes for CASSQDTGTGYTF.

CDR3 loop: CASSGSSYNEQFF. The CDR3 nucleotides read TGTGCCAGTAGCGGGAGCTCCTACAATGAGCAGTTCTTC. The V call is TRBV6-2 or TRBV6-3, the J call TRBJ2-1; 9 nucleotides agree with TRBD2. V lost 9 bases to trimming and J lost 0 bases; unmatched junction nucleotides: 0. From germline, CDR1 is MNHEY and CDR2 SVGEGT. The CDR3 consists of 13 residues.

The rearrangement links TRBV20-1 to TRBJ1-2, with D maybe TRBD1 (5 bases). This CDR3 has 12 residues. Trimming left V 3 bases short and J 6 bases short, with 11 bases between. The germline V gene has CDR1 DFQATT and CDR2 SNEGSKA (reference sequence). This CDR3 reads CSASLGDHGYTF. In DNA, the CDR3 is TGCAGTGCTAGTCTGGGGGACCATGGCTACACCTTC.

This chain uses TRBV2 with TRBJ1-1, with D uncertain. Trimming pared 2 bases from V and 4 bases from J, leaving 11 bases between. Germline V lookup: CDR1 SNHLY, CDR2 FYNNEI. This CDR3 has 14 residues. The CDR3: CASSEMRRGTEAFF. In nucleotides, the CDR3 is TGTGCCAGCAGTGAAATGAGGCGGGGCACTGAAGCTTTCTTT.